Sequencing of this TCR beta chain was carried out in a study of identical twins. The study's findings and limits: The authors drew conclusions from cross-sectional statistical analysis rather than following the same donors.

The V gene lost 2 bases and the J gene lost 4 bases, with 8 bases spanning the gap. CDR3 length: 13 residues. The germline V gene has CDR1 MNHEY and CDR2 SVGAGI. TCRdb reanalysed the 5' RACE reads using MiXCR and keeps one entry per CDR3 protein. The data show about 520,000 distinct CDR3 sequences, with around 20% seen just once and under 0.95% held by the top ten. This clonotype was seen only a few times. Antigen: not known. These sequences were also reported in another study, on T cells expressing NK-cell markers. According to that study: The CD3+CD56-NKG2C+ fraction was also led by these clonotypes in a few donors.

The sequenced sample consisted of CD4+ T cells sorted from blood. The receptor's source is a woman under 30 in good health. The chain joins TRBV6-5 to TRBJ1-1; possibly TRBD1 for D (5 bases). DNA for the CDR3: TGTGCCAGCAGTTACGGGGGGAGCACTGAAGCTTTCTTT. This translates into CASSYGGSTEAFF.